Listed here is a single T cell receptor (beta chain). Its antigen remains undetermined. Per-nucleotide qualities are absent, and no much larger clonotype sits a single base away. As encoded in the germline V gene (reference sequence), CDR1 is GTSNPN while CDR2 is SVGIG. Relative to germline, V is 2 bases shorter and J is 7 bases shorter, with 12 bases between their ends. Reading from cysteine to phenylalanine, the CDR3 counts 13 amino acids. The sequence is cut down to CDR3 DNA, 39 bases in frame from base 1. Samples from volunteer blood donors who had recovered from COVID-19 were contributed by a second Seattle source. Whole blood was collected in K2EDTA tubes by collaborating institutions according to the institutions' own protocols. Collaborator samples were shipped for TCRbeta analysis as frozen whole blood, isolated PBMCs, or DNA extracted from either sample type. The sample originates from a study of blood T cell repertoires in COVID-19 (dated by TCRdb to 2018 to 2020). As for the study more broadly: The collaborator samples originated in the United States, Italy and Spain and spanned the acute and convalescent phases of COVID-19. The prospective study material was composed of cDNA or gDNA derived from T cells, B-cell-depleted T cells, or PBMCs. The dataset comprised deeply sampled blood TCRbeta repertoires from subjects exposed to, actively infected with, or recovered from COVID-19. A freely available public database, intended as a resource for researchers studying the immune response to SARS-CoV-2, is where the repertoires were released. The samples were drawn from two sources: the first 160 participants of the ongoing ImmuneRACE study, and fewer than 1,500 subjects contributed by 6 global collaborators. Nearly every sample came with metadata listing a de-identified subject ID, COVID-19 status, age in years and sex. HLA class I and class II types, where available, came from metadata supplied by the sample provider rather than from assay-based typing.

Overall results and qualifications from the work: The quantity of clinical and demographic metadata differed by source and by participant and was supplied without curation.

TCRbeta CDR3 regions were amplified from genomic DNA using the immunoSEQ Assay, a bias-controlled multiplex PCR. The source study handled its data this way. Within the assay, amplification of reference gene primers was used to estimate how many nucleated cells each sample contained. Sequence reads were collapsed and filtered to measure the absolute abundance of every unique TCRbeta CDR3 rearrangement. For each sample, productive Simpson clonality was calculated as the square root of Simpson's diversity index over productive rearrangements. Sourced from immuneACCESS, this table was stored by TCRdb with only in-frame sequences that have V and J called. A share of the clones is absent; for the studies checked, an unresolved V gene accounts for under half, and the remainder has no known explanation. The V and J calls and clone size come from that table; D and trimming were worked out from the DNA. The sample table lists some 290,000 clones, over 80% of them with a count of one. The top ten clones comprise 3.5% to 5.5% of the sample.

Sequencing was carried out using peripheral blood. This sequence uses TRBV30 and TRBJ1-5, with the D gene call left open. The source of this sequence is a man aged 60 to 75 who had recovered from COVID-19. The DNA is TGTGCCTGGAGTTCCGGGGTAAGGCAGCCCCAGCATTTT. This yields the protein CAWSSGVRQPQHF.